This T cell receptor (beta chain) was retrieved from a study of shared clonotypes between healthy human individuals. Study summary: Researchers assigned three CD4 naive, three CD4 memory, two CD8 naive and one CD8 memory plate to each donor. Findings and caveats of the study: Estimated richness was generally greater in naive than memory subsets.

Generated by immunoSEQ multiplex PCR, the TCRdb table keeps only in-frame clones and is missing some. Altogether under 650,000 clones are present, 96% being singletons, with the ten largest covering approximately 0.06%. Trimming left V 1 base short and J 3 bases short, with 11 bases between. This CDR3 has 15 residues. Germline V lookup: CDR1 SGHRS, CDR2 YFSETQ. As regards this clone: Its antigen remains unknown.

This rearrangement joins TRBV5-1 to TRBJ2-1; D may be TRBD2 (5 bases). This receptor was identified in a woman aged 25 to 39 in good health. Material: naive CD4+ T cells sorted from blood. Subset: CD45RA+ positively selected. The CDR3 DNA reads TGCGCCAGCAGCTTGAGCCGGGGAAGCTACAATGAGCAGTTCTTC. Encoded protein: CASSLSRGSYNEQFF.